What follows are 9 T cell receptor beta chains derived from one specimen sequenced in a study of cytomegalovirus exposure and HLA in healthy donors. Profiled with immunoSEQ multiplex PCR; TCRdb holds only in-frame clones, not every one. Of roughly 120,000 clones listed, just under 95% are singletons. What was sequenced was PBMCs. Every receptor here comes from a woman in her late teens or twenties in good health and CMV-seronegative.

This clone was seen only a few times. This rearrangement joins TRBV6-1 to TRBJ1-1, with D possibly being TRBD1 (5 bases). V lost 2 bases and J 1 base, leaving 8 bases between the germline ends. Looked up from germline, CDR1 is MNHNS and CDR2 is SASEGT. This CDR3 has 14 amino acids. CDR3 in amino acids: CASSERGGNTEAFF. CDR3 bases: TGTGCCAGCAGTGAACGCGGGGGGAACACTGAAGCTTTCTTT.

The chain has TRBV9 and TRBJ2-2; D not resolved. Trimming removed 3 bases from V and 1 base from J, with 16 bases in between. CDR1 is SGDLS, CDR2 YYNGEE, per germline. The CDR3 loop spans 17 amino acids. CDR3 region: CASSGPSQRGNTGELFF. CDR3 in DNA: TGTGCCAGCAGCGGGCCCAGCCAGCGAGGGAACACCGGGGAGCTGTTTTTT.

This clone was seen once. The chain employs TRBV25-1 and TRBJ2-3, with 8 bases lining up with TRBD2. The V and J ends lost 1 base and 2 bases, in that order; junction bases with no gene match: 5. The length of the CDR3 is 16 residues. Germline V gene data show CDR1 as MGHDK and CDR2 as SYGVNS. The CDR3 loop reads CASSELGSGATDTQYF. CDR3 in DNA: TGTGCCAGCAGTGAATTAGGTAGCGGGGCCACAGATACGCAGTATTTT.

V usage is TRBV5-6 and J usage is TRBJ2-6; D not resolved. V dropped 3 bases and J dropped 0 bases, with 7 bases sitting between them. Per germline, CDR1 SGHDT and CDR2 YYEEEE. The CDR3 spans 15 residues. CDR3 protein: CASSSRSSGANVLTF. The CDR3 region has the DNA TGTGCCAGCAGCTCGCGGAGCTCTGGGGCCAACGTCCTGACTTTC.

The chain employs TRBV5-6 and TRBJ2-1; 7 nucleotides match TRBD1. J was trimmed by 10 bases and V by 3 bases; bases with no gene match: 7. The germline CDR1 and CDR2 sequences are SGHDT and YYEEEE. The CDR3 extends over 13 amino acids. CDR3 DNA: TGTGCCAGCAGCTATTACAGGGGATACGAGCAGTTCTTC. This translates into CASSYYRGYEQFF.

The chain combines TRBV6-1 with TRBJ2-1; D remains ambiguous. This CDR3 spans 14 amino acids. The V gene's germline CDR1 is MNHNS and CDR2 SASEGT. Trimming shortened V by 5 bases and J by 10 bases, and 18 bases separated the two germline ends. CDR3 residues: CASSLTTLIPEQFF. The CDR3 DNA sequence: TGTGCCAGCAGTTTGACAACTCTTATACCAGAGCAGTTCTTC.

This chain joins TRBV18 and TRBJ1-2; 8 positions agree with TRBD1. V shed 6 bases, J shed 5 bases, and the junction held 14 bases outside the gene matches. The CDR3 length is 16 residues. Germline assignment: CDR1 KGHSH and CDR2 LQKENI. CDR3 in amino acids: CASSPIAGTGDYGYTF. CDR3 sequence (DNA): TGTGCCAGCTCGCCAATCGCCGGGACAGGAGATTATGGCTACACCTTC.

This sequence joins TRBV14 and TRBJ2-1; 9 positions match TRBD1. The germline CDR1 and CDR2 sequences are SGHDN and FVKESK. The CDR3 consists of 14 residues. V was clipped by 2 bases and J by 6 bases; unmatched bases: 2. The CDR3 region has the DNA TGTGCCAGCAGCCAAAACAGGGGGCTCAATGAGCAGTTCTTC. It specifies CASSQNRGLNEQFF.

V usage is TRBV5-1 and J usage is TRBJ2-2; no firm D call. Between the trimmed V and J ends, which lost 1 base and 3 bases, there was a span of 7 bases. The CDR3 has 14 amino acids. The germline V gene encodes CDR1 SGHRS and CDR2 YFSETQ. CDR3 nucleotides: TGCGCCAGCAGCTTGAAAACTCACACCGGGGAGCTGTTTTTT. This encodes CASSLKTHTGELFF.